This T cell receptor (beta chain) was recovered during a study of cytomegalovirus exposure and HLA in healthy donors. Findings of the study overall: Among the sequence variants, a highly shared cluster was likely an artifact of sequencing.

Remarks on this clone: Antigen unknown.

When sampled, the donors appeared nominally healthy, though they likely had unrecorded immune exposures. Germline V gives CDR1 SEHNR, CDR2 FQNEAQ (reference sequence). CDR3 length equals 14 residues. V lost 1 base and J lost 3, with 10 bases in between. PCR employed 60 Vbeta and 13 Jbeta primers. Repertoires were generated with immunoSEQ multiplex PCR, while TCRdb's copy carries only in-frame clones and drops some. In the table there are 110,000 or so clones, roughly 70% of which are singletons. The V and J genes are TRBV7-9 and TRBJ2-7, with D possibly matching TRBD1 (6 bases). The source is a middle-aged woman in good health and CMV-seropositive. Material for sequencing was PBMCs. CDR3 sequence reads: CASSLGTVGYEQYF. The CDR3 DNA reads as TGTGCCAGCAGCTTAGGGACAGTTGGCTACGAGCAGTACTTC.